This T cell receptor beta chain was profiled in a study of blood T cell repertoires in COVID-19. Study-wide background: Donors in the United States, Italy and Spain gave samples during acute or convalescent COVID-19. PBMCs, B-cell-depleted T cells, or T cells were the source of the cDNA or gDNA that made up the material.

Original methodology: How many nucleated cells were present was estimated from reference gene primer amplification. Clones were read by immunoSEQ multiplex PCR, and TCRdb kept only the in-frame ones, dropping some. Clonal size and the V and J genes are those of that table, whereas D and trimming came from the DNA. The repertoire consists of about 140,000 clones, with roughly 90% occurring once and the leading ten covering about 11%. The length of the CDR3 is 15 residues. The germline V gene encodes CDR1 MDHEN and CDR2 SYDVKM. After removal of 6 bases from V and 2 bases from J, the junction contained 4 bases not matched to a gene.

This clonotype was obtained from a man aged 50 or older with active or convalescent COVID-19. The chain combines TRBV28 with TRBJ2-2; TRBD2 aligns across 9 bases. Sequenced material: peripheral blood. DNA for the CDR3: TGTGCCAGCAGGGCTAGCGGGAAAAACACCGGGGAGCTGTTTTTT. Its translation: CASRASGKNTGELFF. Supplemented by reference TRBV28 and TRBJ2-2, the full variable domain reads DVKVTQSSRYLVKRTGEKVFLECVQDMDHENMFWYRQDPGLGLRLIYFSYDVKMKEKGDIPEGYSVSREKKERFSLILESASTNQTSMYLCASRASGKNTGELFFGEGSRLTVL.